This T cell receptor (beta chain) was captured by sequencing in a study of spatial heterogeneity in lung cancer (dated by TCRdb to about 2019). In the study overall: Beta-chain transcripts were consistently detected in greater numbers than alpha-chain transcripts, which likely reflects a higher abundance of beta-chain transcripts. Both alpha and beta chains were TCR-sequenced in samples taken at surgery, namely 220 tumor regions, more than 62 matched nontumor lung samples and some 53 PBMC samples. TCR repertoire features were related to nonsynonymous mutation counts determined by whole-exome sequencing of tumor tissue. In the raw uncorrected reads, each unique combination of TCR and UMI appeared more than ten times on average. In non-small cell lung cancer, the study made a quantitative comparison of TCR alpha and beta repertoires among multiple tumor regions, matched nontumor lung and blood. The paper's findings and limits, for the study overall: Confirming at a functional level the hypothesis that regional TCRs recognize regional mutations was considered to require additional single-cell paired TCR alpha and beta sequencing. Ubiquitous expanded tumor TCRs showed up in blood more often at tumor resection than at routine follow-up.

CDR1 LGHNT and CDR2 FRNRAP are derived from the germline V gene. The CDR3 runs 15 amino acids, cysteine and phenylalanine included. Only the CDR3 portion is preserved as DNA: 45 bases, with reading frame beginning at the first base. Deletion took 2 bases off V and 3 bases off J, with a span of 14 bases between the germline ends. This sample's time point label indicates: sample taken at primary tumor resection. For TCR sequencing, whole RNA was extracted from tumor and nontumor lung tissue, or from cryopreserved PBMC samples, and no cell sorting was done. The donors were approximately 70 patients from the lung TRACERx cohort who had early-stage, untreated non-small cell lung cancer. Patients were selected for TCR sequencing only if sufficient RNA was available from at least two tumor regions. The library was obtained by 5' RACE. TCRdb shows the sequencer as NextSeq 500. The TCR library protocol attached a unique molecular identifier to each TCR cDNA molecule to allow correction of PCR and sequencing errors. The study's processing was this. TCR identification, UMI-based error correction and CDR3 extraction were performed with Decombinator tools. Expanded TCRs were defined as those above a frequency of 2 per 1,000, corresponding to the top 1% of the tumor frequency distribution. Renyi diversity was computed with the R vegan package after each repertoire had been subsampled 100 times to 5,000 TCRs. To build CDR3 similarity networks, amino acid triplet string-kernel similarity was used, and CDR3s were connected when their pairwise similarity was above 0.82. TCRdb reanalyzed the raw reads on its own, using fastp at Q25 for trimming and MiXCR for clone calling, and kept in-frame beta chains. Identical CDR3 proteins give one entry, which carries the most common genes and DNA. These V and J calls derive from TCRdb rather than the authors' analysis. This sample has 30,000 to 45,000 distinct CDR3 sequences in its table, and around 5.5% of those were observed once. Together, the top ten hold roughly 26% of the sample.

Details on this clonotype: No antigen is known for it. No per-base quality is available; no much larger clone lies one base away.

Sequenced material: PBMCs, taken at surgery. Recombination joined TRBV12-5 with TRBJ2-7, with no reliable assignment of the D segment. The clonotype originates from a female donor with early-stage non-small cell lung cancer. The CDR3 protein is CASGLRAGPLYEQYF. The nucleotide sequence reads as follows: TGTGCTAGTGGTTTGCGGGCAGGACCCCTCTACGAGCAGTACTTC.